Sequencing of this TCR beta chain was carried out in a study of blood T cell repertoires in COVID-19. This CDR3 has 13 residues. Germline-derived CDR1 and CDR2 are ENHRY and SYGVKD. V lost 1 base and J 5 bases, leaving 8 bases between the germline ends. The repertoire was sequenced with immunoSEQ multiplex PCR; TCRdb's copy has only in-frame clones and lacks some. The sample yields roughly 220,000 clones, roughly 85% seen once. This clone came up once. V usage is TRBV10-3 and J usage is TRBJ1-2; D remains ambiguous. Source material: PBMCs or T cells enriched from blood (not recorded which). This TCR was recovered from a woman in her 40s with acute COVID-19. The CDR3 loop reads CAISELPGYGYTF. In nucleotides, the CDR3 is TGTGCCATCAGTGAGTTGCCCGGGTATGGCTACACCTTC.